What follows are 23 T cell receptor beta chains derived from one specimen sequenced in a study of PD-1 blockade in classical Hodgkin lymphoma. Using immunoSEQ multiplex PCR, the repertoire was profiled, and TCRdb retains in-frame clones only, with some absent. The table records about 93,000 clones, roughly 73% of them present only once. The time point here: cycle 4 day 1 (C4D1), after 6 weeks of nivolumab. In every patient, relapse followed autologous stem cell transplantation, while exposure to brentuximab vedotin differed. This sample comprised peripheral blood mononuclear cells (PBMCs), obtained before the fourth cycle of nivolumab. The source is a human donor with classical Hodgkin lymphoma.

The chain combines TRBV4-3 with TRBJ1-4; TRBD1 agrees at 8 bases. The CDR3 length is 18 residues. Germline trimming cut 0 bases from V and 0 bases from J; bases unmatched to any gene: 6. Looked up from germline, CDR1 is LGHNA and CDR2 is YSLEER. In DNA, the CDR3 is TGCGCCAGCAGCCAAGATCCCCCGACAGGGGCAACTAATGAAAAACTGTTTTTT. Protein sequence: CASSQDPPTGATNEKLFF.

V is TRBV5-6 and J is TRBJ2-5, with 8 bases that match TRBD1. Germline V gene lookup returns CDR1 SGHDT and CDR2 YYEEEE. With 7 bases clipped from V and 5 bases from J, the junction kept 10 bases outside the gene matches. The CDR3 spans 14 residues. The CDR3 sequence: CASQVDRGVETQYF. The DNA for the CDR3 is TGTGCCAGCCAAGTAGACAGGGGCGTCGAGACCCAGTACTTC.

J is TRBJ1-1 and V is TRBV7-3, with D maybe TRBD1 (6 bases). Trimming left V 1 base short and J 5 bases short, with 17 bases between. Germline CDR1 and CDR2: SGHTA and FQGTGA. There are 16 residues in the CDR3. CDR3 amino acids: CASSLNARGRRTEAFF. CDR3 nucleotide sequence: TGTGCCAGCAGCTTAAATGCCAGGGGCCGAAGGACTGAAGCTTTCTTT. The full variable domain, its missing parts supplied by reference TRBV7-3 and TRBJ1-1, is GAGVSQTPSNKVTEKGKYVELRCDPISGHTALYWYRQSLGQGPEFLIYFQGTGAADDSGLPNDRFFAVRPEGSVSTLKIQRTERGDSAVYLCASSLNARGRRTEAFFGQGTRLTVV.

CDR3 sequence: CASRPGRSNQPQHF. Written as DNA, the CDR3 is TGTGCCAGCAGGCCCGGACGGAGCAATCAGCCCCAGCATTTT. The gene calls are TRBV28 and TRBJ1-5; D is ambiguous. The CDR3 is 14 residues long. Trimming cost V 6 bases and J 1 base, with 10 bases left between them. Germline V lookup: CDR1 MDHEN, CDR2 SYDVKM.

J is TRBJ2-2 and V is TRBV7-3, with no clear D. V gave up 0 bases and J gave up 2 bases, with 7 bases separating them. Germline V lookup: CDR1 SGHTA, CDR2 FQGTGA. The CDR3 contains 15 residues. The CDR3 DNA is TGTGCCAGCAGCTTAACTGGAGTTAACACCGGGGAGCTGTTTTTT. Encoded protein: CASSLTGVNTGELFF.

V and J are TRBV6-5 and TRBJ2-5; TRBD2 agrees at 8 bases. CDR3 length equals 16 residues. Germline trimming cut 1 base from V and 6 bases from J; bases unmatched to any gene: 10. The V gene's germline CDR1 is MNHEY and CDR2 SVGAGI. The CDR3 DNA is TGTGCCAGCAGTTACTACCGGGGGGGGGTACTGCAGACCCAGTACTTC. Translated: CASSYYRGGVLQTQYF.

This clone turned up a few times. The rearrangement uses TRBV19 and TRBJ1-6, with D perhaps matching TRBD1 (6 bases). Trimming stripped 10 bases from V and 8 bases from J, with 18 bases between. The germline gives CDR1 LNHDA, CDR2 SQIVND (reference sequence). This CDR3 has 14 residues. CDR3 amino acids: CATQDRPQDSPLHF. CDR3 coding DNA: TGTGCCACCCAGGACAGACCTCAGGATTCACCCCTCCACTTT.

This sequence joins TRBV10-3 and TRBJ2-1, with 9 bases fitting TRBD2. J gave up 4 bases and V 0 bases, and 1 base lay outside the gene matches. The CDR3 totals 15 residues. Germline lookup yields CDR1 ENHRY and CDR2 SYGVKD. The CDR3 DNA reads as TGTGCCATCAGTGAGTCCACTAGCGGGTACAATGAGCAGTTCTTC. As protein: CAISESTSGYNEQFF.

The J gene is TRBJ2-3, the V gene TRBV6-6; no firm D call. Trimming removed 8 bases at V and 2 bases at J, with 11 bases between. The length of the CDR3 is 13 residues. Germline CDR1 is MNHNY and CDR2 is SVGAGI (reference sequence). CDR3 amino acids: CASGPDTTDTQYF. For the CDR3, the DNA is TGTGCCAGCGGCCCAGATACCACAGATACGCAGTATTTT.

The CDR3 nucleotides read TGTGCCAGCAGCCGAGGACCAGGGGTTTTAGATACGCAGTATTTT. It specifies CASSRGPGVLDTQYF. The V call is TRBV7-3, the J call TRBJ2-3; perhaps TRBD1 as D (6 bases). The germline V gene encodes CDR1 SGHTA and CDR2 FQGTGA. V was clipped by 5 bases and J by 5 bases, with 17 bases between them. The CDR3 is 15 residues long.

This clone came up a few times. The chain joins TRBV13 to TRBJ2-7; D gene uncertain. The germline CDR1 and CDR2 sequences are PRHDT and FYEKMQ (reference sequence). V was cut by 3 bases and J by 3 bases, with 3 bases left in between. The CDR3 is 11 residues long. The chain's CDR3 is CASSFGYEQYF. CDR3 nucleotide sequence: TGTGCCAGCAGCTTTGGCTACGAGCAGTACTTC.

This clone was observed a few times. This chain links TRBV28 with TRBJ1-3; D might be TRBD1 (5 bases). The germline CDR1 and CDR2 sequences are MDHEN and SYDVKM. The CDR3 covers 13 residues. Deletions cut 5 bases from V and 2 bases from J, with 7 bases between. The CDR3 sequence: CASSQGPGNTIYF. The CDR3, as DNA: TGTGCCAGCAGTCAGGGCCCTGGAAACACCATATATTTT.

The count of this clone is one. The chain uses TRBV5-1 and TRBJ2-1; no clear D. V lost 2 bases, J lost 8 bases, and 5 bases lay in between. The CDR3 spans 11 residues. Germline V lookup: CDR1 SGHRS, CDR2 YFSETQ. Here the CDR3 reads CASSFLDEQFF. In DNA form, the CDR3 reads TGCGCCAGCAGCTTCCTGGATGAGCAGTTCTTC.

The rearrangement uses TRBV28 and TRBJ1-1; D is perhaps TRBD1 (6 bases). The CDR3 runs to 12 residues. Germline values: CDR1 MDHEN, CDR2 SYDVKM. V dropped 4 bases and J dropped 3 bases, with 6 bases sitting between them. The DNA of the CDR3 is TGTGCCAGCAGTTCAGGGGACACTGAAGCTTTCTTT. Translation: CASSSGDTEAFF.

The V and J genes are TRBV19 and TRBJ1-2; D not certain. Deletions cut 10 bases from V and 4 bases from J, with 16 bases between. Germline CDR1 is LNHDA and CDR2 is SQIVND (reference sequence). CDR3 length: 13 amino acids. DNA of the CDR3: TGTGCCACCCAAGCTTATCTGGGCTATGGCTACACCTTC. It specifies CATQAYLGYGYTF.

Comments on this clone: This sample also contains other DNA sequences that code for the same CDR3. V is TRBV19 and J is TRBJ1-5; D is possibly TRBD1 (6 bases). V was trimmed by 6 bases and J by 4 bases, leaving 10 bases between them. The CDR3 is made up of 13 amino acids. The V gene's germline CDR1 is LNHDA and CDR2 SQIVND (reference sequence). CDR3 residues: CASRQGRNQPQHF. The CDR3 nucleotides are TGTGCCAGTAGACAGGGAAGAAATCAGCCCCAGCATTTT.

The rearrangement uses TRBV6-5 and TRBJ2-7; D is uncertain. Germline lookup yields CDR1 MNHEY and CDR2 SVGAGI. V was shortened by 1 base and J by 3 bases, with 10 bases between the two germline ends. CDR3 length equals 14 residues. The CDR3 DNA sequence: TGTGCCAGCAGTTACTTCTCGAAAGACTACGAGCAGTACTTC. The encoded protein is CASSYFSKDYEQYF.

The rearrangement uses TRBV7-3 and TRBJ2-1; 15 bases agree with TRBD2. Per the germline V gene, CDR1 is SGHTA and CDR2 is FQGTGA. After removal of 3 bases from V and 6 bases from J, the junction contained 9 bases not matched to a gene. CDR3 length: 18 residues. The CDR3 coding sequence is TGTGCCAGCAGCTTGGGGGGACTAGCGGGAGGCCCCGTCAATGAGCAGTTCTTC. Translation: CASSLGGLAGGPVNEQFF.

V gene TRBV9 combines with J gene TRBJ1-1; D unclear. V gave up 0 bases and J gave up 5 bases, with 14 bases separating them. This CDR3 is built from 15 residues. The germline V gene has CDR1 SGDLS and CDR2 YYNGEE. CDR3 sequence (DNA): TGTGCCAGCAGCGTAGGTTGGGGTTCGGTTACTGAAGCTTTCTTT. This codes for CASSVGWGSVTEAFF.

CDR3 sequence: CASSEGLAGAQETQYF. The DNA of the CDR3 is TGTGCCAGCAGCGAGGGACTAGCGGGGGCGCAAGAGACCCAGTACTTC. The chain joins TRBV9 to TRBJ2-5; 14 bases line up with TRBD2. V lost 3 bases and J lost 2; bases outside the gene matches: 3. This CDR3 comprises 16 residues. CDR1 and CDR2 from the germline V gene are SGDLS and YYNGEE.

The chain joins TRBV5-4 to TRBJ2-2; D gene uncertain. V was trimmed by 6 bases and J by 0 bases, leaving 12 bases between them. CDR1 is SGHNT and CDR2 is YYREEE in the germline V gene (reference sequence). This CDR3 comprises 15 residues. The CDR3 region has the DNA TGTGCCAGCACCCCTCTGCCCGCGAACACCGGGGAGCTGTTTTTT. Its translation: CASTPLPANTGELFF.

This clone has only a few counts. The chain uses TRBV7-2 and TRBJ1-1, with 9 nucleotides matching TRBD1. The CDR3 length is 14 residues. V trimming: 7 bases; J trimming: 8 bases; junction bases outside the gene matches: 11. Germline-derived CDR1 and CDR2 are SGHTA and FQGNSA. CDR3 sequence: CASTTSGDRAEAFF. CDR3 bases: TGTGCCAGCACCACTAGCGGGGACAGGGCGGAAGCTTTCTTT.

This clone was seen more than once but under ten times. The chain uses TRBV7-9 and TRBJ1-2; 8 nucleotides align to TRBD1. This CDR3 region has 13 residues. Germline trimming cut 4 bases from V and 4 bases from J; bases unmatched to any gene: 2. Germline V gene sequence: CDR1 SEHNR, CDR2 FQNEAQ (reference sequence). This chain's CDR3 is CASSYRGSYGYTF. Written as DNA, the CDR3 is TGTGCCAGCAGCTACAGGGGGAGCTATGGCTACACCTTC.